This T cell receptor beta chain originates from a study of identical twins. Findings and limits, study-wide: Fewer insertions marked abundant cord blood beta clonotypes; young adult naive trended weakly, memory not at all.

TCRdb re-called the 5' RACE reads with MiXCR, one entry per CDR3 protein. Of approximately 490,000 distinct CDR3 sequences in the sample, approximately 20% are singletons; the top ten hold approximately 0.49%. Concerning this clonotype itself: Its antigen remains unidentified.

A further study also used this sample, focusing on yellow fever vaccine responses in identical twins. From that study: Reportedly, the T cell response mounted by twins to vaccine seemed partly convergent, partly personalized.

The material sequenced was CD4+ T cells sorted from blood. The receptor was isolated from a young woman in good health.

The CDR3 loop is CASSQVKRRTIPSSYNEQFF. The CDR3 nucleotides read TGTGCCAGCAGCCAAGTGAAAAGAAGGACGATACCGAGCTCCTACAATGAGCAGTTCTTC. The chain links TRBV3-1 to TRBJ2-1; D gene unclear. Trimming removed 1 base at V and 0 bases at J, with 22 bases between. CDR3 length: 20 residues. Germline assignment: CDR1 LGHDT and CDR2 YNNKEL (reference sequence).